This T cell receptor beta chain stems from a study of OX40 agonist ivuxolimab in advanced cancers. Profiled with immunoSEQ multiplex PCR; TCRdb holds only in-frame clones, not every one. The table includes about 52,000 clones, approximately 80% detected once. The length of the CDR3 is 13 residues. Germline V CDR1 and CDR2: SGHNT, YYREEE (reference sequence). V lost 0 bases to trimming and J lost 1 base, with 4 bases between them. This chain joins TRBV5-4 and TRBJ1-1; D gene uncertain. Sequences were derived from CD4+ or CD8+ T cells sorted from blood, sampled in a trial of the OX40 agonist ivuxolimab. This receptor was obtained from an adult with an advanced solid tumor such as melanoma, head and neck, liver or kidney cancer. The CDR3 sequence is CASSLDRNTEAFF. The CDR3 coding sequence is TGTGCCAGCAGCTTGGACAGGAACACTGAAGCTTTCTTT.